The present entry profiles one T cell receptor (beta chain) with its context. What it binds is unknown. The sample belongs to a study of T-cell memory formation after mild COVID-19. The CDR3 is 13 amino acids. Between the trimmed V and J ends, which lost 1 base and 6 bases, there was a span of 7 bases. Germline CDR1 reads SGDLS; CDR2 reads YYNGEE. TCR alpha and TCR beta cDNA libraries carrying sample barcodes and UMIs came from 5'RACE with constant-segment primers. TCRdb called the 5' RACE reads again in MiXCR, with one record for every CDR3 protein. This sample has approximately 480,000 distinct CDR3 sequences, with approximately 18% found just once. Study-wide results and caveats: Contracting CD4+ clones sat mainly in CM and EM; CD8+ in EMRA. Among clones peaking at day 37 in the second wave, SARS-CoV-2 specificity remained unconfirmed.

The TCR comes from an adult woman who had mild COVID-19 (a few samples of this study predate the infection). Cell type and time point are not known. V is TRBV9 and J is TRBJ2-2; D gene ambiguous. The sample taken for sequencing was PBMCs or a T cell subset sorted from them (not recorded which). CDR3 bases: TGTGCCAGCAGCGTAACTCGGGCCGGGGAGCTGTTTTTT. Translation: CASSVTRAGELFF.